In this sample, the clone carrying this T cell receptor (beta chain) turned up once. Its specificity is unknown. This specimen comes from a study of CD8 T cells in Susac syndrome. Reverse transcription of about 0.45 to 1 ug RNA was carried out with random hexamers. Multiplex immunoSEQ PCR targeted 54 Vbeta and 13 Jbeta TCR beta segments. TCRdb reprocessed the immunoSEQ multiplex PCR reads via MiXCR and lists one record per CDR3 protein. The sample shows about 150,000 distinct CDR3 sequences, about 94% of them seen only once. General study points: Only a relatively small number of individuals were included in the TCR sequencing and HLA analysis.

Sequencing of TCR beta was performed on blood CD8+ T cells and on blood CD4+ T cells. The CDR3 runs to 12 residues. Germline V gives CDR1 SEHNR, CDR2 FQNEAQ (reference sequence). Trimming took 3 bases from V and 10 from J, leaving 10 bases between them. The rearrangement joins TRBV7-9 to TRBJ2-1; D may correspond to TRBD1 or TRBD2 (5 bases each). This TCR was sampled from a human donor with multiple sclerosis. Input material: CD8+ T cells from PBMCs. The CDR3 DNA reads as TGTGCCAGCAGCTTCGCCCGGGACGAGCAGTTCTTC. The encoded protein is CASSFARDEQFF.